This TCR beta chain is drawn from a study of blood T cell repertoires in COVID-19 (TCRdb year 2020). About the investigation overall: Samples covering the acute and convalescent phases of COVID-19 were provided by collaborators in the United States, Italy and Spain. Where available, HLA class I and class II types were obtained from metadata supplied by the sample provider rather than from assay-based typing. A de-identified subject ID, COVID-19 status, age in years and sex were almost always included in the sample metadata. Samples were obtained from the ongoing ImmuneRACE study (first 160 participants) and from about 1,300 subjects provided by 6 global collaborators. Subjects who had been exposed to COVID-19, were actively infected with it, or had recovered from it provided the deeply sampled blood TCRbeta repertoires that made up the dataset. The prospective study material was composed of cDNA or gDNA derived from T cells, B-cell-depleted T cells, or PBMCs. A freely available public database, intended as a resource for researchers studying the immune response to SARS-CoV-2, is where the repertoires were released. Beyond this particular receptor, the publication reports: The quantity of clinical and demographic metadata differed by source and by participant and was supplied without curation.

At one collaborating source in Seattle, patients were enrolled during active infection and were followed longitudinally through the course of disease. Collaborating institutions collected whole blood in K2EDTA tubes following their own protocols. For TCRbeta analysis, collaborators shipped samples as frozen whole blood, isolated PBMCs, or DNA extracted from either of those sample types. TCRbeta CDR3 regions were amplified from genomic DNA using the immunoSEQ Assay, a bias-controlled multiplex PCR. The original methods were these. Within the assay, amplification of reference gene primers was used to estimate how many nucleated cells each sample contained. Sequence reads were collapsed and filtered to measure the absolute abundance of every unique TCRbeta CDR3 rearrangement. Productive Simpson clonality was computed per sample as the square root of Simpson's diversity index over productive rearrangements. The source is immuneACCESS, and TCRdb retained only in-frame sequences with V and J called. Part of the clones is not carried over; for the studies checked, unresolved V genes explain less than half of this, and the remainder is unexplained. D and trimming were read from the DNA, whereas the V and J calls and clone size are those reported in that table. The sample yields some 150,000 clones; around 82% were counted once. The ten largest account for 0.55% to 0.75% of the sample.

Notes on this clone: This clone's antigen is unknown. Base qualities were left out, and no much larger clone turns up one base away.

V drops 4 bases and J drops 6 bases, leaving 9 bases in between. From a lookup of the germline V gene, CDR1 and CDR2 are KGHDR and SFDVKD. Taken from cysteine to phenylalanine, the CDR3 has 13 residues. The read is trimmed to its CDR3 DNA, 39 bases read in frame from base 1. The receptor's source is a man in his fifties or sixties with COVID-19, enrolled during active disease. Sequencing input: peripheral blood. The chain is made from TRBV24-1 and TRBJ2-1; 6 matching bases give a weak D call of TRBD1. Read as DNA, the sequence is TGTGCCACCAGTGACCCAGGGGTCAATGAGCAGTTCTTC. This encodes CATSDPGVNEQFF.